Detailed here is one T cell receptor (beta chain). Its antigen is unknown. The same CDR3 arises from other DNA sequences in this sample as well. Patients had either synchronous oligometastatic disease or delayed solitary brain metastasis recurrence. V dropped 2 bases and J dropped 8; count of bases not matched to a gene: 4. CDR1 SGHNT and CDR2 YYREEE come from the germline V gene (reference sequence). The CDR3 covers 13 residues. Assay: immunoSEQ multiplex PCR; the TCRdb copy retains only in-frame clones and omits some. This table holds nearly 2,500 clones, over 80% found once. This sample stems from a study of T cells in lung cancer brain metastases. Points from the study as a whole: Effects of preoperative corticosteroids on T cell infiltration in brain metastases could not be controlled.

This chain links TRBV5-4 with TRBJ1-2; 9 bases align to TRBD1. This clonotype was obtained from a man between 70 and 80 years old with non-small cell lung cancer that had spread to the brain. The specimen sequenced was tumor tissue from a brain metastasis. The CDR3 loop reads CASSLRQGGGYTF. The CDR3 DNA reads as TGTGCCAGCAGCTTACGACAGGGGGGCGGCTACACCTTC.